The clone carrying this T cell receptor beta chain was seen only a few times. Its antigen is still unknown. The CDR3 totals 13 residues. The germline V and J ends were trimmed by 3 bases and 4 bases, with 7 bases remaining between them. The germline CDR1 and CDR2 sequences are MDHEN and SYDVKM. The data originate from a study of T cell repertoires in cytomegalovirus infection. Study overall: Public TCR beta signatures marked donors with CMV infection and the matching HLA. Study results and limitations: Frequencies of public TCR beta families were cumulated, and this identified carriers of CMV plus the relevant HLA. CMV-specific TCR beta clonotypes restricted by HLA-C were the ones dominating the ex vivo response.

MiXCR, applied by TCRdb to the reads, yields one record per CDR3 protein. Among approximately 150,000 distinct CDR3 sequences listed, 17% were seen once. The chain joins TRBV28 to TRBJ1-5; D unresolved. This receptor was taken from a human donor in good health (CMV status not recorded). Some clones in this sample may be carry-over from other donors' samples. The sample was CD8+ T cells from PBMCs. CDR3 DNA: TGTGCCAGCAGTTTTGGGTTGAATCAGCCCCAGCATTTT. Protein product: CASSFGLNQPQHF.